The clone carrying this T cell receptor (beta chain) has a handful of counts. The antigen is not known. The data are from a study of T-cell memory formation after mild COVID-19. Study as a whole: For the most part, TCR clusters were specific to one donor.

Findings of the study overall: Day 15 to 85 contracting clones showed balanced CD4/CD8; day 15 to 37 expanders favored CD4+. The authors left the SARS-CoV-2 specificity of second-wave clones peaking on day 37 unconfirmed.

From the 5' RACE reads, TCRdb called clonotypes with MiXCR, one entry per CDR3 protein. The sample has roughly 450,000 distinct CDR3 sequences, around a sixth seen once. The sequence came from an adult woman who had mild COVID-19 (a few samples of this study predate the infection). Cell type and time point are not known. Sequences were obtained from PBMCs or a T cell subset sorted from them (not recorded which).

DNA of the CDR3: TGTGCCAGCAGCTTCACAGGCGAAGCAACTAATGAAAAACTGTTTTTT. Translated: CASSFTGEATNEKLFF. The V gene is TRBV5-5, the J gene TRBJ1-4, with D tentatively TRBD1 (5 bases). Germline values: CDR1 SGHKS, CDR2 YYEKEE (reference sequence). The V gene lost 2 bases and the J gene lost 0 bases, with 11 bases spanning the gap. CDR3 length: 16 residues.